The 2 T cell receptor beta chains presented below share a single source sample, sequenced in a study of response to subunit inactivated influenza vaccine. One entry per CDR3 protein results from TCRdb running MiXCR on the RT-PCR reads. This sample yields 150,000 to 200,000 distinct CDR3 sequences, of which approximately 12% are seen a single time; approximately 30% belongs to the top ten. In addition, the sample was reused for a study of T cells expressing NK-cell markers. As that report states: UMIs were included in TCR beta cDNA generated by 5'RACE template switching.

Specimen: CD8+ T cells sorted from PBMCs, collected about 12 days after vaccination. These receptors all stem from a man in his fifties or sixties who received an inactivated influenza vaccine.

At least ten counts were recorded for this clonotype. The CDR3 DNA reads as TGCAGCGCCTGGGGGGGGGCCTGGAATGAGCAGTTCTTC. It encodes CSAWGGAWNEQFF. The chain uses TRBV29-1 and TRBJ2-1, with D perhaps TRBD2 (7 bases). The CDR3 spans 13 residues. CDR1 SQVTM and CDR2 ANQGSEA come from the germline V gene. Trimming took 7 bases from V and 7 from J, leaving 17 bases between them.

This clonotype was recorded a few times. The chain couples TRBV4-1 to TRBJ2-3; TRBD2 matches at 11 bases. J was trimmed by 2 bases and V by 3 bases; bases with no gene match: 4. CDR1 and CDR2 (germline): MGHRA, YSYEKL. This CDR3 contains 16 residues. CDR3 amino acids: CASSHATSGATDTQYF. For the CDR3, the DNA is TGCGCCAGCAGCCACGCGACTAGCGGGGCCACAGATACGCAGTATTTT.